This TCR beta chain was retrieved from a study of T cell responses to AZD1222 COVID-19 vaccine. Study-level points and caveats: Spike-wide vaccine-associated CD4 TCRs dominated at 160-218 and 743-854. Spike-specific TCR breadth and depth were elevated following two AZD1222 doses. Females outnumbered males among donors, who were mostly white British; clonal diversity was possibly underestimated. Per reports, nearly half of all spike-specific TCRs target regions that are unmutated in variants.

About this clone itself: Antigen: not known.

Repertoires were generated with immunoSEQ multiplex PCR, while TCRdb's copy carries only in-frame clones and drops some. The sample contains around 200,000 clones, almost 90% of which appear only once. The sample here was peripheral blood, taken on day 0 of AZD1222 vaccination. This TCR came from an adult in good health.

The CDR3 nucleotides are TGTGCTAGTGGTTCCCCCGTGGTGGGGACACCGAATAATTCACCCCTCCACTTT. Protein product: CASGSPVVGTPNNSPLHF. The chain combines TRBV12-5 with TRBJ1-6; possibly TRBD1 for D (6 bases). Germline V gives CDR1 LGHNT, CDR2 FRNRAP. Between the trimmed V and J ends, which lost 4 bases and 5 bases, there was a span of 21 bases. CDR3 length: 18 amino acids.